One and the same sample provided the 32 T cell receptor beta chains below, sequenced in a study of blood T cells in healthy people across ages (dated by TCRdb to about 2015). The library came from 5' RACE. The instrument given in TCRdb is Illumina HiSeq 2500. A second PCR of about 6 to 11 cycles was performed with a sample-barcoded 5' primer and a J-beta primer mix. Starting from the raw public reads, TCRdb applied fastp trimming at Q25, assembled clones with MiXCR and retained in-frame beta chains. When rows share a CDR3 protein, they turn into one entry using the most common DNA and genes. For this sample there are about 800,000 distinct CDR3 sequences; about three fifths appear just once. The leading ten clones occupy about 20% of the sample. The sample consisted of blood. The receptors here all came from a man aged 30 to 45 in good health.

The rearrangement uses TRBV5-4 and TRBJ2-2; TRBD1 matches 8 bases. After removal of 7 bases from V and 5 bases from J, the junction contained 4 bases not matched to a gene. The CDR3 sequence is 13 residues long. Germline loops: CDR1 SGHNT, CDR2 YYREEE (reference sequence). CDR3 sequence reads: CASGNRGTGELFF. The CDR3 coding sequence is TGTGCCAGCGGAAACAGGGGGACCGGGGAGCTGTTTTTT.

This clonotype appeared a few times. The rearrangement joins TRBV20-1 to TRBJ2-5, with 8 bases identical to TRBD2. The CDR3 is 14 residues long. CDR1 is DFQATT and CDR2 is SNEGSKA in the germline V gene (reference sequence). Losses at the gene ends were 2 bases for V and 2 bases for J; bases not matched to a gene: 4. As DNA, the CDR3 is TGCAGTGCTAGACGGGGGGGCACTCAAGAGACCCAGTACTTC. Its protein product is CSARRGGTQETQYF.

This sequence joins TRBV25-1 and TRBJ1-2; TRBD1 might be the D (5 bases). Germline assignment: CDR1 MGHDK and CDR2 SYGVNS. Trimming took off 6 bases at V and 4 bases at J, with 9 bases between the two ends. The CDR3 sequence is 12 residues long. CDR3 in DNA: TGTGCCAGCAGCGGGACCGTCTATGGCTACACCTTC. Protein product: CASSGTVYGYTF.

This chain uses TRBV4-3 with TRBJ1-4; a possible D gene is TRBD1 (5 bases). V was trimmed by 1 base and J by 4 bases, leaving 10 bases between them. CDR1 is LGHNA and CDR2 is YSLEER in the germline V gene. There are 15 residues in the CDR3. CDR3 loop: CASSQGDGFNEKLFF. CDR3 coding DNA: TGCGCCAGCAGCCAAGGGGACGGATTTAATGAAAAACTGTTTTTT.

The V gene is TRBV6-5, the J gene TRBJ2-5; possibly TRBD1 for D (6 bases). The germline V gene has CDR1 MNHEY and CDR2 SVGAGI. This CDR3 contains 10 residues. Trimming took 9 bases from V and 11 from J, leaving 13 bases between them. As DNA, the CDR3 is TGTGCCAGTGGGGACACTGCACAGTACTTC. This gives the protein CASGDTAQYF.

This chain joins TRBV20-1 and TRBJ2-1; 8 bases fit TRBD2. CDR3 length equals 14 residues. V lost 5 bases to trimming and J lost 4 bases; unmatched junction nucleotides: 7. CDR1 and CDR2 (germline): DFQATT, SNEGSKA (reference sequence). The CDR3 DNA is TGCAGTGCTTGGGTAGCGGGGCGATACAATGAGCAGTTCTTC. This translates into CSAWVAGRYNEQFF.

CDR3 residues: CASSPKRGASNEQFF. The CDR3 DNA follows: TGTGCCAGCAGCCCAAAGCGGGGGGCGAGCAATGAGCAGTTCTTC. The chain carries TRBV12-3 or TRBV12-4 and TRBJ2-1; TRBD2 matches 9 bases. The CDR3 extends over 15 amino acids. The J segment lost 6 bases and the V segment lost 6 bases, leaving 9 bases of the junction unmatched.

This clonotype was recorded a few times. The rearrangement uses TRBV6-6 and TRBJ2-4; D is unclear. Deletions cut 7 bases from V and 8 bases from J, with 6 bases between. This CDR3 contains 10 residues. Looked up from germline, CDR1 is MNHNY and CDR2 is SVGAGI (reference sequence). CDR3 coding DNA: TGTGCCAGCAAAGGCGACATTCAGTACTTC. Translated: CASKGDIQYF.

The V call is TRBV28, the J call TRBJ2-3; tentative D call: TRBD2 (5 bases). V was pared by 10 bases and J by 0 bases, with 11 bases between. Germline-derived CDR1 and CDR2 are MDHEN and SYDVKM. The CDR3 length is 13 residues. The CDR3 spells CATGRTSTDTQYF. The CDR3 region has the DNA TGTGCCACGGGGAGAACTAGCACAGATACGCAGTATTTT.

This rearrangement joins TRBV29-1 to TRBJ2-5, with D tentatively TRBD1 (6 bases). This CDR3 is 13 amino acids long. Germline loops: CDR1 SQVTM, CDR2 ANQGSEA. V was shortened by 4 bases and J by 5 bases, with 14 bases between the two germline ends. CDR3 coding DNA: TGCAGCGTTGGGCAGGGCCAGGGGGAGACCCAGTACTTC. It translates to CSVGQGQGETQYF. The variable domain in full, with the rest retrieved from reference TRBV29-1 and TRBJ2-5, is SAVISQKPSRDICQRGTSLTIQCQVDSQVTMMFWYRQQPGQSLTLIATANQGSEATYESGFVIDKFPISRPNLTFSTLTVSNMSPEDSSIYLCSVGQGQGETQYFGPGTRLLVL.

The rearrangement joins TRBV20-1 to TRBJ2-1; TRBD2 matches 9 bases. Germline trimming cut 6 bases from V and 7 bases from J; bases unmatched to any gene: 7. This CDR3 comprises 13 residues. Germline CDR1 is DFQATT and CDR2 is SNEGSKA (reference sequence). The CDR3 nucleotides are TGCAGTGCCGTGGCTAGCGGGATAAATGAGCAGTTCTTC. Translated: CSAVASGINEQFF.

The rearrangement links TRBV20-1 to TRBJ2-1, with D possibly matching TRBD2 (5 bases). Germline V gene data show CDR1 as DFQATT and CDR2 as SNEGSKA (reference sequence). Trimming stripped 0 bases from V and 6 bases from J, with 6 bases between. This CDR3 comprises 12 residues. The CDR3 DNA reads TGCAGTGCTAGAGAGGACTTCAATGAGCAGTTCTTC. It yields the protein CSAREDFNEQFF.

This clonotype was counted a few times. This chain links TRBV29-1 with TRBJ1-2; D is uncertain. The CDR3 is 13 residues long. Trimming pared 3 bases from V and 4 bases from J, leaving 12 bases between. Germline V gives CDR1 SQVTM, CDR2 ANQGSEA. The CDR3 coding sequence is TGCAGCGTTGAGTGGCAGTCCCGCTATGGCTACACCTTC. Its translation: CSVEWQSRYGYTF.

This chain links TRBV25-1 with TRBJ2-1; D not resolved. Germline CDR1 is MGHDK and CDR2 is SYGVNS. This CDR3 contains 14 residues. The ends were cut back, 0 bases at V and 9 bases at J, with 12 bases in the middle. CDR3 sequence (DNA): TGTGCCAGCAGTGAATATAAGGGATCGGCTGAGCAGTTCTTC. Translated: CASSEYKGSAEQFF.

This clonotype was recorded a few times. The gene calls are TRBV7-2 and TRBJ1-5, with 7 positions matching TRBD1. The length of the CDR3 is 15 residues. In germline, CDR1 is SGHTA, CDR2 FQGNSA. V trimming: 2 bases; J trimming: 7 bases; junction bases outside the gene matches: 8. CDR3 region: CASSLSTGVDQPQHF. In DNA form, the CDR3 reads TGTGCCAGCAGCTTAAGTACAGGGGTAGACCAGCCCCAGCATTTT.

The rearrangement joins TRBV28 to TRBJ1-2; D possibly corresponds to TRBD1 (5 bases). The CDR3 totals 13 residues. CDR1 MDHEN and CDR2 SYDVKM come from the germline V gene. Between the trimmed V and J ends, which lost 6 bases and 8 bases, there was a span of 16 bases. CDR3 coding DNA: TGTGCCAGCAGCATTTATGGGGCTGAGGGCTACACCTTC. This codes for CASSIYGAEGYTF.

The chain carries TRBV7-8 and TRBJ2-7, with D perhaps matching TRBD2 (6 bases). Germline V gene lookup returns CDR1 SGHVS and CDR2 FQNEAQ. V lost 0 bases and J 12 bases, leaving 12 bases between the germline ends. This CDR3 comprises 12 residues. DNA for the CDR3: TGTGCCAGCAGCTTAGCCCCCGGACTATCGTACTTC. It codes for CASSLAPGLSYF.

The rearrangement joins TRBV6-5 to TRBJ2-3; D ambiguous. Germline V lookup: CDR1 MNHEY, CDR2 SVGAGI. CDR3 length: 15 amino acids. V was cut by 5 bases and J by 4 bases, with 16 bases left in between. The CDR3 sequence is CASSPDGSGADTQYF. For the CDR3, the DNA is TGTGCCAGCAGTCCCGACGGGTCTGGGGCAGATACGCAGTATTTT.

The V and J genes are TRBV7-6 and TRBJ1-1, with a weak D call TRBD1 (6 bases). V lost 1 base and J lost 11, with 14 bases in between. The CDR3 runs to 13 residues. Germline CDR1 is SGHVS and CDR2 is FNYEAQ. The DNA of the CDR3 is TGTGCCAGCAGCTTAGTCCACAGGGAAGACGCTTTCTTT. Translating gives CASSLVHREDAFF. Looking up the rest from reference TRBV7-6 and TRBJ1-1 gives the full variable domain: GAGVSQSPRYKVTKRGQDVALRCDPISGHVSLYWYRQALGQGPEFLTYFNYEAQQDKSGLPNDRFSAERPEGSISTLTIQRTEQRDSAMYRCASSLVHREDAFFGQGTRLTVV.

The chain has TRBV27 and TRBJ2-1; 8 bases are shared with TRBD2. The ends lost 3 bases at V and 0 bases at J; junction bases unmatched: 16. CDR1 is MNHEY and CDR2 is SMNVEV in the germline V gene (reference sequence). The CDR3 is made up of 20 amino acids. CDR3: CASSFFPGRAGDSSYNEQFF. DNA for the CDR3: TGTGCCAGCAGTTTCTTCCCCGGTAGAGCGGGAGACAGCTCCTACAATGAGCAGTTCTTC.

A single count supports this clonotype. The V call is TRBV7-2, the J call TRBJ1-2; 11 bases are a match to TRBD1. The CDR3 is 15 residues long. The J segment lost 7 bases and the V segment lost 2 bases, leaving 6 bases of the junction unmatched. CDR1 and CDR2 from the germline V gene are SGHTA and FQGNSA. As DNA, the CDR3 is TGTGCCAGCAGCTTATGGACAGGGGGCTTTATTGGCTACACCTTC. Protein: CASSLWTGGFIGYTF.

The rearrangement uses TRBV3-1 and TRBJ1-5; the match to TRBD1 covers 9 bases. Unmatched junction bases numbered 21, after V lost 1 base and J lost 11 bases. CDR1 and CDR2 (germline): LGHDT, YNNKEL (reference sequence). This CDR3 region has 19 residues. The CDR3 protein is CASSQGYRGRFKLPETQHF. CDR3 in DNA: TGTGCCAGCAGCCAAGGATACAGGGGGCGGTTTAAGTTGCCGGAGACCCAGCATTTT.

This chain connects TRBV20-1 to TRBJ1-2; D uncertain. Looked up from germline, CDR1 is DFQATT and CDR2 is SNEGSKA (reference sequence). Trimming removed 4 bases from V and 2 bases from J, with 11 bases in between. This CDR3 contains 13 residues. CDR3 residues: CSAMAGRNYGYTF. The CDR3 coding sequence is TGCAGTGCTATGGCAGGCCGCAACTATGGCTACACCTTC.

V and J are TRBV9 and TRBJ2-2; D possibly corresponds to TRBD1 (6 bases). The CDR3 is 14 amino acids. Between the trimmed V and J ends, which lost 4 bases and 3 bases, there was a span of 10 bases. Germline values: CDR1 SGDLS, CDR2 YYNGEE. The DNA for the CDR3 is TGTGCCAGCAGCCCCAGGGGTTACACCGGGGAGCTGTTTTTT. This sequence encodes CASSPRGYTGELFF. Using reference TRBV9 and TRBJ2-2 for the parts outside the CDR3, the full variable domain is DSGVTQTPKHLITATGQRVTLRCSPRSGDLSVYWYQQSLDQGLQFLIQYYNGEERAKGNILERFSAQQFPDLHSELNLSSLELGDSALYFCASSPRGYTGELFFGEGSRLTVL.

This sequence joins TRBV4-1 and TRBJ2-7; perhaps TRBD2 as D (5 bases). The V and J ends lost 4 bases and 3 bases respectively, with 16 bases between them. The CDR3 length is 15 residues. The germline V gene has CDR1 MGHRA and CDR2 YSYEKL. The CDR3 loop reads CASSPSDPGNYEQYF. The CDR3 region has the DNA TGCGCCAGCAGCCCTTCCGACCCGGGGAACTACGAGCAGTACTTC.

This clonotype was observed a handful of times. In DNA form, the CDR3 reads TGCAGCGTTGAACTCGCGGGGGGGAACACAGATACGCAGTATTTT. Its translation: CSVELAGGNTDTQYF. The rearrangement joins TRBV29-1 to TRBJ2-3, with 9 bases aligning to TRBD2. CDR1 SQVTM and CDR2 ANQGSEA come from the germline V gene. The CDR3 spans 15 residues. The V gene end was trimmed by 2 bases and the J gene end by 2 bases; junction bases not matched to a gene: 5.

The chain is built from TRBV28 and TRBJ1-5; D is unresolved. Germline CDR1 and CDR2: MDHEN and SYDVKM. With 11 bases removed from V and 10 bases from J, the gap between germline ends came to 21 bases. There are 13 residues in the CDR3. CDR3 sequence (DNA): TGTGCCTTAAGACGTCCGTTAGGTCCACCCCAGCATTTT. Its translation is CALRRPLGPPQHF. The full variable domain, its missing parts supplied by reference TRBV28 and TRBJ1-5, is DVKVTQSSRYLVKRTGEKVFLECVQDMDHENMFWYRQDPGLGLRLIYFSYDVKMKEKGDIPEGYSVSREKKERFSLILESASTNQTSMYLCALRRPLGPPQHFGDGTRLSIL.

V is TRBV9 and J is TRBJ2-1, with 8 bases matching TRBD2. The trim removed 3 bases at V and 7 bases at J, leaving 9 bases unmatched. Germline assignment: CDR1 SGDLS and CDR2 YYNGEE. This CDR3 has 15 residues. CDR3 residues: CASSASGSLRNEQFF. The CDR3 DNA sequence: TGTGCCAGCAGCGCAAGCGGGAGCTTGCGGAATGAGCAGTTCTTC.

The J gene is TRBJ2-7, the V gene TRBV4-1; 8 bases align to TRBD2. After removal of 0 bases from V and 4 bases from J, the junction contained 11 bases not matched to a gene. Germline V CDR1 and CDR2: MGHRA, YSYEKL. The CDR3 is 17 residues long. CDR3 nucleotides: TGCGCCAGCAGCCAAGACCCTAGCGGGCCCCCTCCTTACGAGCAGTACTTC. Translated, it gives CASSQDPSGPPPYEQYF.

V and J are TRBV9 and TRBJ1-2; D is unresolved. The CDR3 covers 15 residues. V lost 3 bases and J lost 5, with 17 bases in between. Germline V gene data show CDR1 as SGDLS and CDR2 as YYNGEE. The CDR3 region has the DNA TGTGCCAGCAGCGGCCAACCGAGCCCCAATTATGGCTACACCTTC. It specifies CASSGQPSPNYGYTF.

The V gene is TRBV2, the J gene TRBJ2-4, with 13 bases matching TRBD2. Germline CDR1 SNHLY, CDR2 FYNNEI. V trimming: 8 bases; J trimming: 13 bases; junction bases outside the gene matches: 14. The CDR3 is made up of 15 amino acids. The CDR3 loop reads CASGRTGLAGNEQYF. The CDR3 region has the DNA TGTGCCAGCGGACGGACGGGACTAGCGGGAAATGAGCAGTACTTC.

The rearrangement uses TRBV7-9 and TRBJ1-6, with a possible D match to TRBD1 (5 bases). With 3 bases removed from V and 18 bases from J, the gap between germline ends came to 15 bases. Germline assignment: CDR1 SEHNR and CDR2 FQNEAQ (reference sequence). The CDR3 extends over 12 amino acids. CDR3 in DNA: TGTGCCAGCAGCTTGAGGGACGGTCCGTCCCACTTT. Translation: CASSLRDGPSHF.